This TCR beta chain appears in the sequencing data of a study of CD8 T cells in ankylosing spondylitis. Regarding the study as a whole: A TCR beta motif of roughly eight highly homologous variants seemed to mark ankylosing spondylitis blood. Earlier work had already found some motif variants in reactive arthritis synovial fluid and blood. Relatively scarce in peripheral blood, disease-linked clones were CD8+.

This clonotype has more than one count but fewer than ten. The target antigen is unknown. TCRdb re-called the 5' RACE reads through MiXCR, storing one row per CDR3 protein. The table includes hundreds of thousands of distinct CDR3 sequences, 25% to 30% detected once. V lost 1 base and J lost 3; bases outside the gene matches: 8. Per germline, CDR1 DFQATT and CDR2 SNEGSKA (reference sequence). The CDR3 is 15 residues long. The sequencing sample was made of blood, either unsorted or a sorted T cell fraction (not recorded which). The clonotype comes from a male donor with ankylosing spondylitis. The rearrangement links TRBV20-1 to TRBJ2-7, with 8 bases identical to TRBD2. CDR3 nucleotides: TGCAGTGCTAGAGGCCGGGGGGGCCATAACTACGAGCAGTACTTC. It codes for CSARGRGGHNYEQYF.